Each of the 18 T cell receptor beta chains below was sequenced from the same sample in a study of cytomegalovirus exposure and HLA in healthy donors. Assay: immunoSEQ multiplex PCR; the TCRdb copy retains only in-frame clones and omits some. The data show 250,000 or so clones, approximately 87% seen once. The sample taken for sequencing was PBMCs. These receptors originate from a man younger than 35 in good health and CMV-seronegative.

The chain couples TRBV5-1 to TRBJ2-1, with a weak D call TRBD2 (5 bases). This CDR3 spans 14 amino acids. CDR1 and CDR2 (germline): SGHRS, YFSETQ. V lost 4 bases to trimming and J lost 4 bases, with 12 bases between them. The DNA for the CDR3 is TGCGCCAGCAGCCATGGTGGGGAGTACAATGAGCAGTTCTTC. Its protein product is CASSHGGEYNEQFF. The variable domain in full, with the rest retrieved from reference TRBV5-1 and TRBJ2-1, is KAGVTQTPRYLIKTRGQQVTLSCSPISGHRSVSWYQQTPGQGLQFLFEYFSETQRNKGNFPGRFSGRQFSNSRSEMNVSTLELGDSALYLCASSHGGEYNEQFFGPGTRLTVL.

The rearrangement joins TRBV7-9 to TRBJ1-4; D is unresolved. CDR3 length equals 12 residues. Germline values: CDR1 SEHNR, CDR2 FQNEAQ (reference sequence). The V end lost 5 bases, the J end lost 6 bases, and 7 bases lay between the germline ends. CDR3: CASSLLDEKLFF. CDR3 DNA: TGTGCCAGCAGCCTACTCGATGAAAAACTGTTTTTT.

This rearrangement joins TRBV28 to TRBJ2-3, with 10 bases aligning to TRBD2. The CDR3 consists of 16 residues. Per germline, CDR1 MDHEN and CDR2 SYDVKM. Trimming cost V 2 bases and J 7 bases; bases outside gene matches: 9. CDR3 amino acids: CASSLITSGVVNTQYF. DNA of the CDR3: TGTGCCAGCAGTTTAATCACTAGCGGGGTGGTAAATACGCAGTATTTT.

Notes on this clone: One end of the junction is discordant with germline, which a read error may explain. The V and J genes are TRBV14 and TRBJ1-4; 9 bases agree with TRBD1. This CDR3 is built from 15 residues. Looked up from germline, CDR1 is SGHDN and CDR2 is FVKESK. CDR3 sequence (DNA): TGTGCCAGCAGCCCGTCCGGGACAGGGATACTCCACAACTTTTGG. It translates to CASSPSGTGILHNFW. The whole variable domain, filled in from reference TRBV14 and TRBJ1-4, reads EAGVTQFPSHSVIEKGQTVTLRCDPISGHDNLYWYRRVMGKEIKFLLHFVKESKQDESGMPNNRFLAERTGGTYSTLKVQPAELEDSGVYFCASSPSGTGILHNFWGSGTQLSVL.

The chain combines TRBV19 with TRBJ2-2; D uncertain. The CDR3 is 13 residues long. Germline assignment: CDR1 LNHDA and CDR2 SQIVND (reference sequence). Here the CDR3 reads CATAVANTGELFF. CDR3 bases: TGTGCTACCGCAGTCGCGAACACCGGGGAGCTGTTTTTT.

Notes on this clone: Other nucleotide sequences in the sample specify the same CDR3. The rearrangement joins TRBV2 to TRBJ1-5; tentative D call: TRBD1 (5 bases). CDR1 SNHLY and CDR2 FYNNEI come from the germline V gene. V was trimmed by 6 bases and J by 1 base, leaving 10 bases between them. The length of the CDR3 is 14 residues. The CDR3, as DNA: TGTGCCAGCAGGCAGGGCTTAAGCAATCAGCCCCAGCATTTT. Translation: CASRQGLSNQPQHF.

The chain has TRBV5-1 and TRBJ2-5; weak D call: TRBD2 (6 bases). Deletions cut 5 bases from V and 5 bases from J, with 16 bases between. Germline-derived CDR1 and CDR2 are SGHRS and YFSETQ. The CDR3 spans 14 residues. This CDR3 is CASREGSNRETQYF. CDR3 coding DNA: TGCGCCAGCAGGGAGGGGTCGAATAGGGAGACCCAGTACTTC.

Here the CDR3 reads CASSHPGRGGSYGYTF. The CDR3 nucleotides read TGCGCCAGCAGCCACCCCGGACGGGGGGGATCCTATGGCTACACCTTC. The chain combines TRBV4-3 with TRBJ1-2; a weak D match, TRBD1 (5 bases). This CDR3 has 16 amino acids. The V and J ends lost 3 bases and 4 bases respectively, with 18 bases between them. Germline values: CDR1 LGHNA, CDR2 YSLEER.

This clone was observed a few times. This chain links TRBV2 with TRBJ1-2, with D hard to call. V shed 8 bases and J shed 8 bases, with 15 bases lying between them. Germline-derived CDR1 and CDR2 are SNHLY and FYNNEI. The CDR3 contains 12 residues. The CDR3 region has the DNA TGTGCCAGCGGATTTGGGGAGGAGGGCTACACCTTC. It specifies CASGFGEEGYTF.

This rearrangement joins TRBV9 to TRBJ1-1; D call uncertain. The V and J ends lost 3 bases and 1 base respectively, with 10 bases between them. Germline V gene data show CDR1 as SGDLS and CDR2 as YYNGEE. This CDR3 has 14 residues. The CDR3 reads CASSALQQNTEAFF. DNA for the CDR3: TGTGCCAGCAGCGCGCTACAGCAGAACACTGAAGCTTTCTTT.

The chain recombines TRBV9 with TRBJ2-1; 12 positions match TRBD2. The CDR3 is 17 residues long. V trimming: 1 base; J trimming: 6 bases; junction bases outside the gene matches: 8. Looked up from germline, CDR1 is SGDLS and CDR2 is YYNGEE. The CDR3 DNA follows: TGTGCCAGCAGCGTAACTAGCGGGAGGCAAACGGGCAATGAGCAGTTCTTC. Amino acid sequence: CASSVTSGRQTGNEQFF.

The chain recombines TRBV18 with TRBJ1-5; D is ambiguous. Germline V lookup: CDR1 KGHSH, CDR2 LQKENI. This CDR3 is built from 15 residues. Trimming stripped 3 bases from V and 1 base from J, with 10 bases between. The CDR3 DNA is TGTGCCAGCTCACCTTCTTCGGGGAGCAATCAGCCCCAGCATTTT. Its protein is CASSPSSGSNQPQHF.

The chain is built from TRBV5-4 and TRBJ2-7; 9 bases map to TRBD1. Germline CDR1 reads SGHNT; CDR2 reads YYREEE (reference sequence). This CDR3 comprises 13 residues. V was pared by 1 base and J by 5 bases, with 1 base of the junction left unmatched. CDR3 protein: CASSLTGGDEQYF. CDR3 nucleotide sequence: TGTGCCAGCAGCTTGACAGGGGGCGACGAGCAGTACTTC.

CDR3 residues: CASSIPQKSGANVLTF. CDR3 nucleotide sequence: TGTGCCAGCAGTATCCCCCAGAAGTCTGGGGCCAACGTCCTGACTTTC. The gene calls are TRBV11-2 and TRBJ2-6, with D unresolved. The germline CDR1 and CDR2 sequences are SGHAT and FQNNGV. The CDR3 has 16 residues. V lost 6 bases and J lost 1, with 13 bases in between.

The chain employs TRBV5-4 and TRBJ2-7; no reliable D call. The V gene lost 1 base and the J gene lost 0 bases, with 8 bases spanning the gap. The CDR3 is made up of 14 amino acids. Germline CDR1 and CDR2: SGHNT and YYREEE (reference sequence). The CDR3 coding sequence is TGTGCCAGCAGCTTGAAATTTAGCTCCTACGAGCAGTACTTC. It translates to CASSLKFSSYEQYF.

This clone appeared a few times. J is TRBJ2-3 and V is TRBV7-2; maybe TRBD2 (6 bases). V gave up 4 bases and J gave up 0 bases, with 11 bases separating them. The CDR3 totals 15 residues. Germline CDR1 and CDR2: SGHTA and FQGNSA. CDR3 DNA: TGTGCCAGCAGCTCGGACGGACTAAGCACAGATACGCAGTATTTT. Translation gives CASSSDGLSTDTQYF.

This rearrangement joins TRBV18 to TRBJ1-5; possible D gene TRBD1, 6 bases. V was trimmed by 3 bases and J by 7 bases, leaving 10 bases between them. Per the germline V gene, CDR1 is KGHSH and CDR2 is LQKENI. This CDR3 is 13 amino acids long. CDR3 region: CASSPPGAQPQHF. The CDR3 nucleotides are TGTGCCAGCTCACCGCCAGGGGCCCAGCCCCAGCATTTT.

The sample holds one count of this clone. V and J are TRBV5-1 and TRBJ1-1; 7 bases align to TRBD1. Germline assignment: CDR1 SGHRS and CDR2 YFSETQ. V gave up 2 bases and J gave up 5 bases; unmatched junction bases: 6. This CDR3 has 14 amino acids. The CDR3 spells CASSLTGERTEAFF. DNA for the CDR3: TGCGCCAGCAGCTTAACAGGGGAAAGGACTGAAGCTTTCTTT.